This paragraph reports one T cell receptor (beta chain). There is no known antigen for this receptor. No qualities accompany the bases; no much larger clone lies one base away. TCR CDR3 regions were amplified from genomic DNA by multiplex PCR using the deep immunoSEQ assay. For each cell subset, the extracted genomic DNA was distributed evenly across all wells of several immunoSEQ 96-well plates, and each plate served as one replicate. For sorted subsets, approximately 200 ng of genomic DNA, equivalent to some 30,000 T cell genomes, went into each replicate PCR. Purified libraries were measured with a Qubit 3.0 fluorometer, size-checked on a Bioanalyzer 2100, and measured again with the KAPA Library Quantification kit. Every immunoSEQ 96-well plate was sequenced on a separate single-read 150-cycle Illumina NextSeq 550 flow cell. The authors' pipeline ran thus. Because only junctional sequences without quality scores were contained in the immunoSEQ output, filtering matching that applied to full-length reads could not be performed. Sequences were annotated with PyIR, a Python wrapper for IgBLAST v1.9, using IMGT germline references to assign V/J genes and CDR3. Any read was removed if the V/J assignment was weak (E-value above 1e-6), the CDR3 was missing, or the read contained stop codons, out-of-frame junctions, or ambiguous translated residues. V3J clonotypes were defined as sequences sharing an identical inferred V gene, J gene, and CDR3 amino acid sequence. The percentage overlap between two repertoires was calculated by dividing the number of shared unique clonotypes by the size of the smaller repertoire. Repertoire richness was assessed with RTK rarefaction, the Chao1 estimator, and Recon v2.1 estimates of unobserved clonotypes. Generation probabilities for all TCRbeta clonotypes obtained by the gDNA method from several donors were computed using OLGA. The table comes from immuneACCESS by way of TCRdb, which keeps in-frame sequences with V and J called. Part of the clones is missing from these tables; in studies checked, under half for an unresolved V gene and the rest for unknown reasons. V, J and clone size were drawn from that table, and D and trimming were deduced from the DNA. This sample lists under 850,000 clones; over 90% were detected once. The ten top clones hold approximately 25% of the sample.

For the CD8 naive samples, CD45RO-negative cells were positively selected for CCR7, yielding a CD45RA+CCR7+ population from which TemRA cells were excluded. The donors were healthy, HIV-negative adults with no recently reported acute infections or vaccinations. Only Caucasian adults living in Nashville, Tennessee, USA were represented among the donors. Blood was collected by leukapheresis, and PBMCs were isolated by Ficoll-Histopaque density gradient centrifugation and then cryopreserved in liquid nitrogen vapor phase. Analytical flow cytometry was used to check the purity and quantity of every magnetically sorted T cell population. Each sorted fraction had its genomic DNA isolated and then quantified by UV absorbance on a Nanodrop 2000c. The germline V gene specifies SGHRS as CDR1 and YFSETQ as CDR2. Spanning cysteine to phenylalanine, the CDR3 consists of 20 amino acids. Just CDR3 DNA is preserved here, 60 bases in frame from base 1. After removal of 5 bases from V and 3 bases from J, the junction retains 22 bases not matched to a gene.

This sample is drawn from a study of shared clonotypes between healthy human individuals (dated by TCRdb to 2018 to 2020). Notes on the research overall: The cohort included three men and a couple of women between 18 and 49 years of age. For each donor, CD4 naive and CD4 memory were each given three plates, CD8 naive was given two plates, and CD8 memory was given one plate. To estimate repertoire size and how much clonotypes are shared between individuals, the study performed deep sequencing of blood TCR repertoires from roughly five healthy adults. Libraries were prepared and TCR repertoires were sequenced by different laboratories using diverse techniques, in order to increase sequencing depth and limit assay-specific biases. Per donor, leukapheresis produced somewhere between about 0.8 and 9.5 billion PBMCs.

Paper-wide results and their limitations: Higher generation probabilities were observed for clonotypes shared by all four sorted-subset donors than for non-shared clonotypes. When a handful of donors were compared, the shared fraction of clonotypes was about 5.5% for naive CD4, roughly 3.3% for naive CD8, 2% to 2.5% for memory CD4, and 0.3% to 0.5% for memory CD8. Because the study included only a small number of donors, the genetic and exposure-history diversity represented was limited. Estimated clonotype richness was generally larger for naive than for memory subsets. Sampling was restricted to blood, and TCR repertoires in tissue are likely to differ from TCR repertoires in blood. Pairwise subsampling led to the expectation that sequencing depth would affect the degree of clonotype sharing among donors. Even with the large sequencing depth, rarefaction of the sorted-subset datasets indicated that sequencing was incomplete.

Sequencing used naive CD8+ T cells sorted from blood. The cell subset or site label, read with the paper, signifies: CD45RA+CCR7+. The rearrangement combines TRBV5-1 with TRBJ2-7; 11 central nucleotides agree with TRBD2. The source is a man younger than 40 in good health. The DNA sequence reads TGCGCCAGCAGGGCAGGGGGCCAGGCTAGCGGGAGGCTAGCATTCTACGAGCAGTACTTC. Translated, it reads CASRAGGQASGRLAFYEQYF.